The clone carrying this T cell receptor (beta chain) was picked up a small number of times. The source of the sample is a study of shared clonotypes between healthy human individuals. The data were produced by immunoSEQ multiplex PCR, yet TCRdb's version contains in-frame clones alone and is incomplete. The data contain about 700,000 clones, approximately 79% of them seen just once; the ten biggest clones take up around 1.6%. V lost 3 bases and J lost 4, with 12 bases in between. Germline CDR1 reads LNHDA; CDR2 reads SQIVND (reference sequence). The CDR3 covers 14 residues. The sample consisted of memory CD4+ T cells sorted from blood. Subset noted: CD45RA-negative fraction. This chain links TRBV19 with TRBJ1-1; unclear D gene. This receptor was identified in a woman aged 25 to 39 in good health. CDR3 residues: CASSMKHALTEAFF. CDR3 sequence (DNA): TGTGCCAGTAGTATGAAGCATGCTCTCACTGAAGCTTTCTTT.